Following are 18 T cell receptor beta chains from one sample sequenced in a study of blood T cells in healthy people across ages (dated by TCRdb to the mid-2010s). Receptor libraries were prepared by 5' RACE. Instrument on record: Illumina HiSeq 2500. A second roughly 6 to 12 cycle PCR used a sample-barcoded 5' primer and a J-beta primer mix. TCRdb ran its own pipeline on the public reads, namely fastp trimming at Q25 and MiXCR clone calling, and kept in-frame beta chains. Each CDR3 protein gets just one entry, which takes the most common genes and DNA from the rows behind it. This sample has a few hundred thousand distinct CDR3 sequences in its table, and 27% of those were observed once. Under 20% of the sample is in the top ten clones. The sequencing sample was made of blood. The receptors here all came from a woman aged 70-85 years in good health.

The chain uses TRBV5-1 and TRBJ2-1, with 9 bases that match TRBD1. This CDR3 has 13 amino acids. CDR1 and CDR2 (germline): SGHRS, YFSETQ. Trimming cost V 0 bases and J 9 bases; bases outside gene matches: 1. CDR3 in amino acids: CASSLGQGGEQFF. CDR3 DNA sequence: TGCGCCAGCAGCTTGGGACAGGGGGGTGAGCAGTTCTTC.

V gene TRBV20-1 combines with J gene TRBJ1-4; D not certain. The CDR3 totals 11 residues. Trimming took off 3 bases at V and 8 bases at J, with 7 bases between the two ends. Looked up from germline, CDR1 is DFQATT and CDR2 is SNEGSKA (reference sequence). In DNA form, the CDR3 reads TGCAGTGCTAGCTATGGGGAAAAACTGTTTTTT. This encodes CSASYGEKLFF.

For the CDR3, the DNA is TGTGCCAGCACCAAGACAGGGGGCATGTTTGGGGGCTACACCTTC. It yields the protein CASTKTGGMFGGYTF. The V gene is TRBV12-3 or TRBV12-4, the J gene TRBJ1-2, with 10 positions matching TRBD1. The CDR3 consists of 15 residues. With V trimmed by 7 bases and J by 8 bases, 13 bases remained unmatched.

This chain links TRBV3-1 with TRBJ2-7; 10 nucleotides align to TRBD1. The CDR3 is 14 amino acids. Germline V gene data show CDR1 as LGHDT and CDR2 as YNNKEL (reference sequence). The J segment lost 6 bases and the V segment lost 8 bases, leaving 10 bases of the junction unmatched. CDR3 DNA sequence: TGTGCCAGCGGGCTCCGGGACAGGGGTGGCGAGCAGTACTTC. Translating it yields CASGLRDRGGEQYF.

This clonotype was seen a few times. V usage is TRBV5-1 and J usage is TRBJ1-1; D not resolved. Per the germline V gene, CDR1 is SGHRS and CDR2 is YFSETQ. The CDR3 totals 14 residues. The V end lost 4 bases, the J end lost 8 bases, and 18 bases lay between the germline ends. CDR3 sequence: CASSQRTGSGEAFF. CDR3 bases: TGCGCCAGCAGCCAGAGGACGGGGAGTGGGGAAGCTTTCTTT.

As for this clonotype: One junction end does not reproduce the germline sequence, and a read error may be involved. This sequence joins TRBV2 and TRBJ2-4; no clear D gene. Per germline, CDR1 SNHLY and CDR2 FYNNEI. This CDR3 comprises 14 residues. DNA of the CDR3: TGTGCCAGCAGCGTAACCCCTCGGCCAAACATTCGGTACTTC. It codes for CASSVTPRPNIRYF.

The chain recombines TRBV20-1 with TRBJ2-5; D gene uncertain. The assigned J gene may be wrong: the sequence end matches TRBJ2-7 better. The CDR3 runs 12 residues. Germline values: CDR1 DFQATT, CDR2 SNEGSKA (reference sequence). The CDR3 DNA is TGCAGTGCCAAAATGAGTTCCTACGAGCAGTACTTC. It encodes CSAKMSSYEQYF.

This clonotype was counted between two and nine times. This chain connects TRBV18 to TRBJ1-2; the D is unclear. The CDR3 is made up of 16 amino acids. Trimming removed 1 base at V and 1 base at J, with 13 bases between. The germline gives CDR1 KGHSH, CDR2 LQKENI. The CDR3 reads CASSPLDPGFNYGYTF. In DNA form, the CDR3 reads TGTGCCAGCTCACCACTAGATCCAGGCTTTAACTATGGCTACACCTTC.

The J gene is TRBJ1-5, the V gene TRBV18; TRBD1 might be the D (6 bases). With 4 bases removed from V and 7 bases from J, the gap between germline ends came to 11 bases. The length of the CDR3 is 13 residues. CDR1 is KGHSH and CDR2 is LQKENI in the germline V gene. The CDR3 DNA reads TGTGCCAGCTCACTGAAACAGGGCCAGCCCCAGCATTTT. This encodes CASSLKQGQPQHF.

CDR3 sequence reads: CASSPSTGNTIYF. Here the CDR3 DNA reads TGTGCCAGCAGCCCCTCCACTGGAAACACCATATATTTT. V gene TRBV3-1 combines with J gene TRBJ1-3; D remains unclear. CDR3 length equals 13 residues. Deletions cut 4 bases from V and 2 bases from J, with 6 bases between. Germline V gene sequence: CDR1 LGHDT, CDR2 YNNKEL (reference sequence).

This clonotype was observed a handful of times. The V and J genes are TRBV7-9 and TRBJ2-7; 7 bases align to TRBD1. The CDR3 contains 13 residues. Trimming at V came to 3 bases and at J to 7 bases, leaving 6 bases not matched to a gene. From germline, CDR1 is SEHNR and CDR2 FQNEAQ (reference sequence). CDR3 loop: CASSFDRDGEQYF. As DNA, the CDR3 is TGTGCCAGCAGCTTCGACAGGGACGGGGAGCAGTACTTC.

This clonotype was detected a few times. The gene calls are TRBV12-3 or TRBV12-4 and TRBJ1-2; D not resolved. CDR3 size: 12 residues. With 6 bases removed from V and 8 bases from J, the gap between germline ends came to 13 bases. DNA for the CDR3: TGTGCCAGCAGCTCGCTTGGCAGAGGCTACACCTTC. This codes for CASSSLGRGYTF.

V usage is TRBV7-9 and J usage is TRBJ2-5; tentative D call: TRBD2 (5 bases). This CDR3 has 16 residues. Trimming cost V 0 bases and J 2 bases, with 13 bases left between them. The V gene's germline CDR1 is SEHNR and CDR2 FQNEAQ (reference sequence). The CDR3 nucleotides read TGTGCCAGCAGCTTAGCTTTCGGAACGGGACAAGAGACCCAGTACTTC. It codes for CASSLAFGTGQETQYF. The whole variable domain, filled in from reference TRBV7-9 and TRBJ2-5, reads DTGVSQNPRHKITKRGQNVTFRCDPISEHNRLYWYRQTLGQGPEFLTYFQNEAQLEKSRLLSDRFSAERPKGSFSTLEIQRTEQGDSAMYLCASSLAFGTGQETQYFGPGTRLLVL.

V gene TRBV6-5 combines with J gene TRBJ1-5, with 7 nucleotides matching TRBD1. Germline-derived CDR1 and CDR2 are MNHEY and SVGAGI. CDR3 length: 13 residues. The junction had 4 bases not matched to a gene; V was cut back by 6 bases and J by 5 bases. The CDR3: CASSHRGDQPQHF. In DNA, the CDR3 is TGTGCCAGCAGCCACAGGGGTGATCAGCCCCAGCATTTT.

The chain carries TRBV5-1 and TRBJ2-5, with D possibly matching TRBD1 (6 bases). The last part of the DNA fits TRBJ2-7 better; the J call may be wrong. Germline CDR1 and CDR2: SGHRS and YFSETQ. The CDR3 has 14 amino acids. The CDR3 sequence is CASSSGQPRNEQYF. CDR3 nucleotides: TGCGCCAGCAGCTCCGGACAGCCAAGGAACGAGCAGTACTTC.

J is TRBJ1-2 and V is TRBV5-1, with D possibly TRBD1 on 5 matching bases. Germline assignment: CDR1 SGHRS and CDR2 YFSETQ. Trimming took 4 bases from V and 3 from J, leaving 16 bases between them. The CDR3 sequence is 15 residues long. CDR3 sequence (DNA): TGCGCCAGCAGCCCGAGGGACGGCAGGGACTATGGCTACACCTTC. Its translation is CASSPRDGRDYGYTF.

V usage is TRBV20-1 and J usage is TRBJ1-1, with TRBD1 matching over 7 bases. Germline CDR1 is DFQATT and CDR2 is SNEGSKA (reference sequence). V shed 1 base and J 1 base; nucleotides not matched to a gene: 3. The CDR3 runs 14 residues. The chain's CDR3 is CSARAGQANTEAFF. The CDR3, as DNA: TGCAGTGCTAGAGCCGGACAGGCGAACACTGAAGCTTTCTTT.

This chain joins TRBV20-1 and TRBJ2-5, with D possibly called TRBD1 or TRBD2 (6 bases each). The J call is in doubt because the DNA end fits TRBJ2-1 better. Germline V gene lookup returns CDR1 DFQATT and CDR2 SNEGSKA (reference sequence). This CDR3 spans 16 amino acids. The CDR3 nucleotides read TGCAGTGCTAGAGGGTTGAGGGGGGCTCCCGGAGAGGAGCAGTTCTTC. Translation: CSARGLRGAPGEEQFF.